The present entry profiles one T cell receptor beta chain with its context. The data are from a study of blood T cell repertoires in COVID-19. Study summary: From T cells, B-cell-depleted T cells, or PBMCs came the material, which was cDNA or gDNA.

Germline CDR1 MNHEY, CDR2 SVGAGI. The V end was cut by 5 bases, the J end by 0 bases, with 10 bases between. This CDR3 has 15 amino acids. As handled by the study authors: Estimated nucleated cell counts came from reference gene primer amplification. This table comes from immunoSEQ multiplex PCR, and its TCRdb copy is limited to in-frame clones, with some not included. V and J calls and clone size follow that table, whereas D and trimming were derived from the DNA. Found here are 150,000 or so clones, roughly 90% of them singletons; the top ten hold approximately 2.5%. The chain employs TRBV6-5 and TRBJ1-4; no reliable D call. The receptor's source is a human donor in a cohort sampled during active COVID-19. The sequencing sample was made of peripheral blood. The CDR3 bases are TGTGCCAGCAGTCCCCAGACTACAACTAATGAAAAACTGTTTTTT. It specifies CASSPQTTTNEKLFF.